This T cell receptor beta chain was sequenced for a study of CD8 T cells in Susac syndrome. Sequencing of TCR beta covered CD8+ and CD4+ T cells obtained from blood. Those who served as multiple sclerosis controls were treatment-naive patients with stable or active relapsing-remitting disease. This CDR3 contains 15 residues. Germline lookup yields CDR1 SQVTM and CDR2 ANQGSEA. V lost 0 bases to trimming and J lost 2 bases, with 14 bases between them. This clonotype has only one observation. RNA, at about 0.45 to 1 ug, was reverse transcribed with random hexamers. A multiplex approach, immunoSEQ multiplex PCR, amplified TCR beta CDR3 across 54 Vbeta and 13 Jbeta. A single record per CDR3 protein comes from TCRdb applying MiXCR to the immunoSEQ multiplex PCR reads. The sample holds 300,000 to 350,000 distinct CDR3 sequences, about 91% seen once.

The sequenced sample was CD4+ T cells from PBMCs. This sequence was found in a human donor with multiple sclerosis. The gene calls are TRBV29-1 and TRBJ2-7; tentatively, D is TRBD2 (6 bases). This CDR3 is CSVEDGGGPTYEQYF. CDR3 nucleotides: TGCAGCGTTGAAGATGGGGGAGGACCAACCTACGAGCAGTACTTC.